The 15 T cell receptor beta chains below were found in one sample sequenced in a study of chemoradiotherapy in HPV16-positive cancers. The data were produced by immunoSEQ multiplex PCR, yet TCRdb's version contains in-frame clones alone and is incomplete. The sample holds 10,000 or so clones, about 80% seen once. Sequenced material: tumor tissue, taken from a patient who underwent chemoradiotherapy. These receptors originate from a human donor with HPV-associated anogenital cancer.

V is TRBV15 and J is TRBJ2-7, with D tentatively TRBD1 or TRBD2 (5 bases each). Germline lookup yields CDR1 LNHNV and CDR2 YYDKDF (reference sequence). Trimming took 1 base from V and 7 from J, leaving 14 bases between them. There are 14 residues in the CDR3. CDR3 in DNA: TGTGCCACCAGCAGAGTCCGGGGCCCTGGGGAGCAGTACTTC. Translated: CATSRVRGPGEQYF.

This clone was counted a single time. The chain joins TRBV18 to TRBJ1-1, with 9 bases identical to TRBD1. Unmatched junction bases numbered 7, after V lost 8 bases and J lost 3 bases. Per the germline V gene, CDR1 is KGHSH and CDR2 is LQKENI. The CDR3 loop spans 14 amino acids. CDR3 coding DNA: TGTGCCAGCACGTGGGACAGGGAAGACACTGAAGCTTTCTTT. It codes for CASTWDREDTEAFF.

In its sample, this clone was seen a few times. V usage is TRBV5-6 and J usage is TRBJ2-7; maybe TRBD1 (5 bases). Germline V gene lookup returns CDR1 SGHDT and CDR2 YYEEEE. V lost 5 bases and J lost 1, with 10 bases in between. The CDR3 consists of 13 residues. CDR3 sequence reads: CASRLTGSYEQYF. CDR3 sequence (DNA): TGTGCCAGCAGGTTAACAGGTTCCTACGAGCAGTACTTC.

The chain combines TRBV19 with TRBJ1-1; a possible D gene is TRBD1 (5 bases). V was shortened by 4 bases and J by 3 bases, with 12 bases between the two germline ends. This CDR3 comprises 14 residues. Germline V gives CDR1 LNHDA, CDR2 SQIVND (reference sequence). The chain's CDR3 is CASSTSGVYTEAFF. The CDR3, as DNA: TGTGCCAGTAGTACCTCGGGGGTGTACACTGAAGCTTTCTTT.

The genes are TRBV4-1 and TRBJ1-5; D remains ambiguous. The CDR3 sequence is 14 residues long. CDR1 is MGHRA, CDR2 YSYEKL, per germline. V was cut by 5 bases and J by 2 bases, with 10 bases left in between. The CDR3 loop is CASSIFRGNQPQHF. DNA for the CDR3: TGCGCCAGCAGCATTTTCCGAGGCAATCAGCCCCAGCATTTT.

The chain recombines TRBV7-2 with TRBJ1-1, with TRBD1 matching over 7 bases. Germline CDR1 reads SGHTA; CDR2 reads FQGNSA. Trimming removed 0 bases from V and 7 bases from J; junction bases left unmatched: 2. The CDR3 length is 13 residues. The CDR3 DNA sequence: TGTGCCAGCAGCTTAGCGACAGGGAATGAAGCTTTCTTT. It translates to CASSLATGNEAFF.

The chain couples TRBV28 to TRBJ1-1, with D unresolved. This CDR3 has 12 residues. V shed 6 bases and J shed 2 bases, with 7 bases lying between them. Germline V gives CDR1 MDHEN, CDR2 SYDVKM. CDR3 sequence: CASSPTNTEAFF. CDR3 coding DNA: TGTGCCAGCAGCCCTACTAACACTGAAGCTTTCTTT. The variable domain in full, completed from reference TRBV28 and TRBJ1-1, reads DVKVTQSSRYLVKRTGEKVFLECVQDMDHENMFWYRQDPGLGLRLIYFSYDVKMKEKGDIPEGYSVSREKKERFSLILESASTNQTSMYLCASSPTNTEAFFGQGTRLTVV.

This clone was seen just once. The chain recombines TRBV5-1 with TRBJ2-5, with 10 nucleotides matching TRBD1. V was pared by 2 bases and J by 4 bases, with 11 bases of the junction left unmatched. Looked up from germline, CDR1 is SGHRS and CDR2 is YFSETQ. The CDR3 is 17 amino acids. CDR3: CASSFGGTGAGGETQYF. Written as DNA, the CDR3 is TGCGCCAGCAGCTTCGGCGGGACAGGGGCAGGTGGAGAGACCCAGTACTTC.

The chain joins TRBV2 to TRBJ1-6; D uncertain. Trimming stripped 4 bases from V and 4 bases from J, with 11 bases between. This CDR3 has 15 residues. From germline, CDR1 is SNHLY and CDR2 FYNNEI. CDR3 region: CASSAGLSYNSPLHF. The CDR3 DNA sequence: TGTGCCAGCAGTGCGGGCCTTAGTTATAATTCACCCCTCCACTTT.

The CDR3 region has the DNA TGCAGCGTGTCCAGGGGCGGTGGCGGGGGGAATGAGCAGTTCTTC. Its protein product is CSVSRGGGGGNEQFF. The chain uses TRBV29-1 and TRBJ2-1; TRBD2 agrees at 8 bases. V lost 6 bases and J lost 7; bases outside the gene matches: 14. The CDR3 is 15 amino acids. Germline assignment: CDR1 SQVTM and CDR2 ANQGSEA.

The chain is built from TRBV6-5 and TRBJ1-6; D is possibly TRBD1 (5 bases). Germline CDR1 MNHEY, CDR2 SVGAGI. The V end lost 0 bases, the J end lost 7 bases, and 13 bases lay between the germline ends. The CDR3 runs 16 residues. CDR3 loop: CASSYSRGKGNSPLHF. The CDR3 bases are TGTGCCAGCAGTTACTCGCGGGGGAAAGGGAATTCACCCCTCCACTTT.

CDR3 sequence reads: CASSYPVGTGEETQYF. CDR3 coding DNA: TGTGCCAGCAGTTACCCGGTGGGGACAGGGGAAGAGACCCAGTACTTC. The rearrangement links TRBV6-5 to TRBJ2-5, with 10 bases matching TRBD1. The J segment lost 3 bases and the V segment lost 2 bases, leaving 6 bases of the junction unmatched. Germline assignment: CDR1 MNHEY and CDR2 SVGAGI. The CDR3 runs to 16 residues.

This clone was counted a few times. The V gene is TRBV18, the J gene TRBJ1-2; D not resolved. Per germline, CDR1 KGHSH and CDR2 LQKENI. This CDR3 has 12 amino acids. V shed 2 bases and J shed 8 bases, with 9 bases lying between them. The CDR3 coding sequence is TGTGCCAGCTCACCAGGGCAGGACGGCTACACCTTC. Encoded protein: CASSPGQDGYTF.

This clone was seen more than once but under ten times. The chain is built from TRBV5-1 and TRBJ2-3, with D hard to call. The germline V gene has CDR1 SGHRS and CDR2 YFSETQ. This CDR3 is built from 15 residues. V lost 2 bases and J 4 bases, leaving 14 bases between the germline ends. This CDR3 is CASSFHPAPADTQYF. CDR3 in DNA: TGCGCCAGCAGCTTCCATCCGGCCCCGGCAGATACGCAGTATTTT.

The chain employs TRBV18 and TRBJ1-5, with 7 bases aligning to TRBD1. Per germline, CDR1 KGHSH and CDR2 LQKENI. The V gene end was trimmed by 2 bases and the J gene end by 3 bases; junction bases not matched to a gene: 13. This CDR3 contains 18 residues. In DNA form, the CDR3 reads TGTGCCAGCTCACCAGACCCTCTAACAGGGGACATCAATCAGCCCCAGCATTTT. This gives the protein CASSPDPLTGDINQPQHF.